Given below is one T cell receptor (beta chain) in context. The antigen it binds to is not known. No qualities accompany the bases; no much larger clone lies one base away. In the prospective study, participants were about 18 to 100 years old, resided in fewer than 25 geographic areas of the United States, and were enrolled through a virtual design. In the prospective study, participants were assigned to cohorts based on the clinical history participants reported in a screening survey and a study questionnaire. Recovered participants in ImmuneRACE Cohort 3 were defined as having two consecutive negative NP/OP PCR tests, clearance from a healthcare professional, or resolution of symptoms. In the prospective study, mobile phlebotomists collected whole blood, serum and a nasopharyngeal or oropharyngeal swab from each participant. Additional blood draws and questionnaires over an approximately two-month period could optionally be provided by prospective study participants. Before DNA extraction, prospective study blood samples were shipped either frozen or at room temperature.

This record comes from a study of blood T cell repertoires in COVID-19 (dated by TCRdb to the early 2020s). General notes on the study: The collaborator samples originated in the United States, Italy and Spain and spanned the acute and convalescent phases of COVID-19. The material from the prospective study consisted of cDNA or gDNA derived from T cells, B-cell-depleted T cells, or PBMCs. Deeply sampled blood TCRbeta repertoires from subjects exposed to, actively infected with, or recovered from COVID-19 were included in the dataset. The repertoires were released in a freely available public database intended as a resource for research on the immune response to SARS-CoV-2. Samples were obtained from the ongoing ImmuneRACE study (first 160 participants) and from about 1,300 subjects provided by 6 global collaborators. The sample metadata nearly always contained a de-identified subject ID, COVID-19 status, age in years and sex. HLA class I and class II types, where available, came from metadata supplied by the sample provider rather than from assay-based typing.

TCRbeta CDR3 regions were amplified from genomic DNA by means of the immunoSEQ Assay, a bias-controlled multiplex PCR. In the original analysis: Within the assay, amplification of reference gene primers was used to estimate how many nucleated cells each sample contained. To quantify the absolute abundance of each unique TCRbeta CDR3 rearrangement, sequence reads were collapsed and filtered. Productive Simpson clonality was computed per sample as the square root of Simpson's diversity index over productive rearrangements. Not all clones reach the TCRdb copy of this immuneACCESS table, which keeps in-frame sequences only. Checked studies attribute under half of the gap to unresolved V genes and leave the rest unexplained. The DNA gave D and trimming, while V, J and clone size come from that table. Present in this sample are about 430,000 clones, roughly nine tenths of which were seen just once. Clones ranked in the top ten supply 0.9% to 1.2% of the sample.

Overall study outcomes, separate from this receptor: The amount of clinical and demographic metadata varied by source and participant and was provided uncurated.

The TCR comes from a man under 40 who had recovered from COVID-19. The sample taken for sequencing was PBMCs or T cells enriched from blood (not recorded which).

The sequence in DNA is TGTGCCAGCAGATTCGGGACTTGGTATGAGCAGTACTTC. This translates into CASRFGTWYEQYF. In this chain, TRBV12-3 or TRBV12-4 is recombined with TRBJ2-7; TRBD2 might be the D gene, on 6 matching bases. The cysteine opens and the phenylalanine closes a CDR3 of 13 amino acids. The only DNA kept is the CDR3, 39 bases in frame from the first base. The V and J ends are trimmed by 6 bases and 7 bases, leaving 16 bases between them.